This T cell receptor (beta chain) was obtained from a study of control samples from healthy donors and cancer patients. Profiled with immunoSEQ multiplex PCR; TCRdb holds only in-frame clones, not every one. The sample includes about 190,000 clones, over 80% of them seen just once. Sequencing was carried out using blood. The source of this sequence is a man aged 18 to 29 in good health.

The CDR3 DNA follows: TGTGCCAGCAGCACCGGGTCCATGCATTCACCCCTCCACTTT. This codes for CASSTGSMHSPLHF. V is TRBV25-1 and J is TRBJ1-6; no firm D call. Germline V lookup: CDR1 MGHDK, CDR2 SYGVNS. The CDR3 consists of 14 residues. The V and J ends lost 6 bases and 8 bases respectively, with 14 bases between them.